These 7 T cell receptor beta chains were sequenced from one sample in a study of follicular helper T cells after annual influenza vaccination. The time point: 2014-2015 season, pre-vaccination. The protocol was immunoSEQ multiplex PCR, while the TCRdb copy is restricted to in-frame clones and leaves out a portion. The table lists around 25,000 clones, 65% to 85% of them singletons. Sample: CXCR5+ CD38- circulating T follicular helper cells from blood, taken on the day of influenza vaccination. The subset is: circulating Tfh, non-naive CD4+CXCR5+PD-1+ (ICOS+CD38+ or ICOS-CD38-). These receptors all stem from an adult who received the influenza vaccine.

The chain is built from TRBV9 and TRBJ2-5; 9 bases match TRBD2. Germline trimming cut 4 bases from V and 5 bases from J; bases unmatched to any gene: 9. The germline V gene has CDR1 SGDLS and CDR2 YYNGEE. The CDR3 covers 15 residues. As DNA, the CDR3 is TGTGCCAGCAGCTTTAGCGGGGGACCCCGGGAGACCCAGTACTTC. Amino acid sequence: CASSFSGGPRETQYF.

The rearrangement uses TRBV7-9 and TRBJ2-1, with a weak D call TRBD1 (6 bases). The CDR3 contains 17 residues. V was clipped by 1 base and J by 5 bases, with 18 bases between them. The germline V gene has CDR1 SEHNR and CDR2 FQNEAQ (reference sequence). The CDR3 spells CASSLVGGVTENNEQFF. The CDR3 coding sequence is TGTGCCAGCAGCTTAGTAGGGGGAGTGACCGAGAACAATGAGCAGTTCTTC.

This clone was counted a few times. CDR3 protein: CASSTSGRGSYEQYF. The CDR3 DNA follows: TGTGCCAGTAGCACTAGCGGGAGAGGGTCCTACGAGCAGTACTTC. The chain is built from TRBV19 and TRBJ2-7; 11 bases agree with TRBD2. This CDR3 is built from 15 residues. The V segment lost 6 bases and the J segment 1 base; nucleotides outside the gene matches: 5. Germline CDR1 LNHDA, CDR2 SQIVND (reference sequence). The full variable domain, with the rest looked up from reference TRBV19 and TRBJ2-7, is DGGITQSPKYLFRKEGQNVTLSCEQNLNHDAMYWYRQDPGQGLRLIYYSQIVNDFQKGDIAEGYSVSREKKESFPLTVTSAQKNPTAFYLCASSTSGRGSYEQYFGPGTRLTVT.

The J gene is TRBJ1-5, the V gene TRBV4-1, with 7 bases that match TRBD1. Trimming took 0 bases from V and 5 from J; bases not matched to a gene: 7. CDR3 size: 16 residues. Per germline, CDR1 MGHRA and CDR2 YSYEKL. The CDR3 DNA reads as TGCGCCAGCAGCCAAGACCGGGGACAGAGTTATCAGCCCCAGCATTTT. As protein: CASSQDRGQSYQPQHF.

This clone has more than one count but fewer than ten. This chain connects TRBV19 to TRBJ1-1; TRBD1 matches 11 bases. The CDR3 has 15 residues. Germline CDR1 is LNHDA and CDR2 is SQIVND (reference sequence). Trimming cost V 4 bases and J 5 bases; bases outside gene matches: 6. In nucleotides, the CDR3 is TGTGCCAGTAGTAGTATGGACAGGGGGCAAACTGAAGCTTTCTTT. Its protein is CASSSMDRGQTEAFF.

The CDR3 DNA is TGTGCCAGCTGGCAGCGCTCTGGGGCCAACGTCCTGACTTTC. It is translated as CASWQRSGANVLTF. This chain connects TRBV18 to TRBJ2-6, with D unresolved. The V gene lost 7 bases and the J gene lost 0 bases, with 7 bases spanning the gap. CDR1 and CDR2 from the germline V gene are KGHSH and LQKENI. The CDR3 extends over 14 amino acids.

This chain uses TRBV2 with TRBJ2-1; the match to TRBD2 covers 8 bases. The CDR3 is 16 amino acids. The ends lost 4 bases at V and 8 bases at J; junction bases unmatched: 13. Germline loops: CDR1 SNHLY, CDR2 FYNNEI. CDR3 DNA: TGTGCCAGCAGTGTTGGGGCGGCGGGAGGCCTCGATGAGCAGTTCTTC. Translated, it gives CASSVGAAGGLDEQFF. Variable domain in full (rest from reference TRBV2 and TRBJ2-1): EPEVTQTPSHQVTQMGQEVILRCVPISNHLYFYWYRQILGQKVEFLVSFYNNEISEKSEIFDDQFSVERPDGSNFTLKIRSTKLEDSAMYFCASSVGAAGGLDEQFFGPGTRLTVL.